Included here is one T cell receptor (beta chain) sequence, with context. This entry comes from a study of cytomegalovirus exposure and HLA in healthy donors. Study-level information: Falling in the Caucasian-associated ancestry cluster were approximately 86% of under 450 genotyped donors.

It was with 60 Vbeta and 13 Jbeta primers that the PCR ran. The data were produced by immunoSEQ multiplex PCR, yet TCRdb's version contains in-frame clones alone and is incomplete. In total, the table holds around 84,000 clones. The sequencing sample was made of PBMCs. The source is a man aged 25-45 years in good health and CMV-seronegative.

The chain's CDR3 is CASSHSLRGRGRTEAFF. DNA for the CDR3: TGCGCCAGCAGCCATTCTCTCCGTGGCAGGGGTAGGACTGAAGCTTTCTTT. This sequence joins TRBV4-1 and TRBJ1-1, with D possibly being TRBD1 (6 bases). Deletions cut 3 bases from V and 5 bases from J, with 22 bases between. CDR1 MGHRA and CDR2 YSYEKL come from the germline V gene. The CDR3 has 17 amino acids.